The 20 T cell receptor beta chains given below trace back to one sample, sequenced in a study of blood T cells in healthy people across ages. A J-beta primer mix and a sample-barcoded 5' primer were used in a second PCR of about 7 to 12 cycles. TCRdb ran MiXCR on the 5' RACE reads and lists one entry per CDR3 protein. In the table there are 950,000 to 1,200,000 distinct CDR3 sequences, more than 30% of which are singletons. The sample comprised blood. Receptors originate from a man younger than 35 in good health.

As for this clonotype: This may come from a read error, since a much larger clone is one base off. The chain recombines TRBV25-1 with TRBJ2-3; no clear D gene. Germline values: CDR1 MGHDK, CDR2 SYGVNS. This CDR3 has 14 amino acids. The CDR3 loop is CASSGGEIADMQYF. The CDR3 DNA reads TGTGCCAGCAGTGGAGGTGAGATTGCAGATATGCAGTATTTT.

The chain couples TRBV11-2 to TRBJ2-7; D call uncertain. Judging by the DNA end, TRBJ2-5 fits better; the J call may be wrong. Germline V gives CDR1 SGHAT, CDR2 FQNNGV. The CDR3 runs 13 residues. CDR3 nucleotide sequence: TGTGCCAGCAGCTTACCTCCGGTTGAGACCCAGTACTTC. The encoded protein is CASSLPPVETQYF.

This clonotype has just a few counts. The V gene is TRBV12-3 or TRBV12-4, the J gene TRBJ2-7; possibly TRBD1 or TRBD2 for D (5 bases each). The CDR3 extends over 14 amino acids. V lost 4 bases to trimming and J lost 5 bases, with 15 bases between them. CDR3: CASSWDGAADEQYF. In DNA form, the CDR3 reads TGTGCCAGCAGTTGGGACGGGGCGGCTGACGAGCAGTACTTC.

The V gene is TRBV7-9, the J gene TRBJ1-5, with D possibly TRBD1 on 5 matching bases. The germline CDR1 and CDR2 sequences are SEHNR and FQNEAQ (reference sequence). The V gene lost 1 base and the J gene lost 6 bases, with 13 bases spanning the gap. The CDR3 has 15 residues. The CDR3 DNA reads TGTGCCAGCAGCTTAGGCACAGGTGCAGGTCAGCCCCAGCATTTT. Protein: CASSLGTGAGQPQHF.

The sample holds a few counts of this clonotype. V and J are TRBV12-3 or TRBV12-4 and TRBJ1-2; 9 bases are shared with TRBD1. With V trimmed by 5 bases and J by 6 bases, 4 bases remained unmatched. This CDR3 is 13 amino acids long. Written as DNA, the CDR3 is TGTGCCAGCAGTCGACGGGACAGGGATGGCTACACCTTC. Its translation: CASSRRDRDGYTF.

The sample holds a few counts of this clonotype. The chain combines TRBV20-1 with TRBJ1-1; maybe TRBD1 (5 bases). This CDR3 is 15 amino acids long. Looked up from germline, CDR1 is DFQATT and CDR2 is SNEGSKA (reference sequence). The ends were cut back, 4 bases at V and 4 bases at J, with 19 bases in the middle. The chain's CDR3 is CSAKTESQSGTEAFF. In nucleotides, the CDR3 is TGCAGTGCTAAGACAGAGTCCCAGTCGGGCACTGAAGCTTTCTTT.

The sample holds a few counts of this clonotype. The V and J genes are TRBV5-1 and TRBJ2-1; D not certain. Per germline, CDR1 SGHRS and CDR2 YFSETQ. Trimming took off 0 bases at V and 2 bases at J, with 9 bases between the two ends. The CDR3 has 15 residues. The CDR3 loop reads CASSLDAAAYNEQFF. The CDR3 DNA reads TGCGCCAGCAGCTTGGATGCTGCAGCCTACAATGAGCAGTTCTTC.

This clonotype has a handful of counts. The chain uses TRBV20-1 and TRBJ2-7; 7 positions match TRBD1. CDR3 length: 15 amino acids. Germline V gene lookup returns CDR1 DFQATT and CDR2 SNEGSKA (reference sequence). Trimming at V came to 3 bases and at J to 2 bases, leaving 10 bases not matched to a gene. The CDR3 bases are TGCAGTGCTAGGGATAAGGGGGCCTTAGCCTACGAGCAGTACTTC. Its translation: CSARDKGALAYEQYF.

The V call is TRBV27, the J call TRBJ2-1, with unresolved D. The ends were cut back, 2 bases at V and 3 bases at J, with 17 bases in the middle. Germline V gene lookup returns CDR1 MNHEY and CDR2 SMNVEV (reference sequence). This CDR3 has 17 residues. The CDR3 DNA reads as TGTGCCAGCAGTTTAACTGAGCGTCGGAGAGGCTACAATGAGCAGTTCTTC. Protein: CASSLTERRRGYNEQFF.

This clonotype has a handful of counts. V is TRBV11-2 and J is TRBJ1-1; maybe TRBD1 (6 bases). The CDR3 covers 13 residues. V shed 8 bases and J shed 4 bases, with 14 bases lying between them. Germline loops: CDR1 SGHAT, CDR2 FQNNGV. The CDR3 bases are TGTGCCAGCCAGCTGGGGGGCCGCACTGAAGCTTTCTTT. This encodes CASQLGGRTEAFF.

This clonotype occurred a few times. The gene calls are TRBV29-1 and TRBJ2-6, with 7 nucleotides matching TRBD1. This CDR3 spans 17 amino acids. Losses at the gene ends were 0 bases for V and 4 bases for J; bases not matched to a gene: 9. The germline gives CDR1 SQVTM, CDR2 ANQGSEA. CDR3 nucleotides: TGCAGCGTTGAAGAGGGACAGACGGGCCTCGGGGCCAACGTCCTGACTTTC. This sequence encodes CSVEEGQTGLGANVLTF.

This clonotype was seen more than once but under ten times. CDR3 nucleotide sequence: TGTGCCAGCAGCCTAGGCGAACATCCGGTCACTGAAGCTTTCTTT. This gives the protein CASSLGEHPVTEAFF. This chain connects TRBV9 to TRBJ1-1; no clear D. This CDR3 has 15 residues. The germline gives CDR1 SGDLS, CDR2 YYNGEE. V lost 4 bases, J lost 4 bases, and 17 bases lay in between.

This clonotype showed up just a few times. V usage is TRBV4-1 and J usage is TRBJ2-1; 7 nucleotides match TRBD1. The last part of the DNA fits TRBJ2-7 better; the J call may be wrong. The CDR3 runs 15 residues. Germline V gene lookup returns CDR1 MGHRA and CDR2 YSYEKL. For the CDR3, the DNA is TGCGCCAGCAGCTTCGGGACAGTTGCCTACAATGAGCAGTACTTC. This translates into CASSFGTVAYNEQYF.

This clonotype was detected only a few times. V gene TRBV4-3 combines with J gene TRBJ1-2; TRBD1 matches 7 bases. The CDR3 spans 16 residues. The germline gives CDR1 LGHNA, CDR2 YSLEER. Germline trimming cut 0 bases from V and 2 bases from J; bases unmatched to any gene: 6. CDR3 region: CASSQDLGQENYGYTF. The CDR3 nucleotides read TGCGCCAGCAGCCAAGATCTAGGACAGGAAAACTATGGCTACACCTTC.

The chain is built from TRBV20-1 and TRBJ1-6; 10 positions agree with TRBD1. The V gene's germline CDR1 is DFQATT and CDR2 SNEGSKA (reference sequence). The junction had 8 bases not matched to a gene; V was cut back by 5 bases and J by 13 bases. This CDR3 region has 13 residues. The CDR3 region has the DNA TGCAGTGCTCCAAAGGGACAGGGGTCGCCCCTCCACTTT. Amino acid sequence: CSAPKGQGSPLHF.

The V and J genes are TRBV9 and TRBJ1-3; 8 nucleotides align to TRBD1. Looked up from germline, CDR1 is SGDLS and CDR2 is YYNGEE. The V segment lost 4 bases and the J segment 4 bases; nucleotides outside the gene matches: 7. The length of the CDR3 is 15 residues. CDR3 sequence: CASSTTGGYGNTIYF. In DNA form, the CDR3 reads TGTGCCAGCAGCACTACAGGGGGGTACGGAAACACCATATATTTT. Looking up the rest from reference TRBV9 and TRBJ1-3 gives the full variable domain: DSGVTQTPKHLITATGQRVTLRCSPRSGDLSVYWYQQSLDQGLQFLIQYYNGEERAKGNILERFSAQQFPDLHSELNLSSLELGDSALYFCASSTTGGYGNTIYFGEGSWLTVV.

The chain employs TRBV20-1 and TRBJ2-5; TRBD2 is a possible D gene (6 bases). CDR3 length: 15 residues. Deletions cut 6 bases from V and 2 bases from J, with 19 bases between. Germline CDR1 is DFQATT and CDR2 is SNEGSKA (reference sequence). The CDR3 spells CSAPKAGGRQETQYF. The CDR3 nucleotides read TGCAGTGCCCCTAAGGCCGGGGGACGACAAGAGACCCAGTACTTC.

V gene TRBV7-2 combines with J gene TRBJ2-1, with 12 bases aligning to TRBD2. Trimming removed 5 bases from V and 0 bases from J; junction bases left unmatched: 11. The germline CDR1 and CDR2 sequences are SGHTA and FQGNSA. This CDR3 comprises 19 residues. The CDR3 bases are TGTGCCAGCAGCCTTAGGACTAGCGGGGTCCTCCGCTCCTACAATGAGCAGTTCTTC. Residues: CASSLRTSGVLRSYNEQFF.

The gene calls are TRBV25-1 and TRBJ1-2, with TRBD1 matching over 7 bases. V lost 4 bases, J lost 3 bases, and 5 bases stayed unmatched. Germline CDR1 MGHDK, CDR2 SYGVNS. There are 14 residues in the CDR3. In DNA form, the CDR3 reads TGTGCCAGCAGTGGGAGGGACAGTTACTATGGCTACACCTTC. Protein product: CASSGRDSYYGYTF.

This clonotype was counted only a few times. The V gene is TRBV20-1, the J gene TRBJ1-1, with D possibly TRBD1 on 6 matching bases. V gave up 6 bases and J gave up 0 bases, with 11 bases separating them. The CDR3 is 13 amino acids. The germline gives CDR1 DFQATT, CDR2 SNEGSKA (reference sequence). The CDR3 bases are TGCAGTGCCCACAGGGCGGTGAACACTGAAGCTTTCTTT. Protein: CSAHRAVNTEAFF.